The TCR beta chain described here comes from a study of blood T cell repertoires in COVID-19. Study-level background: Samples came from the United States, Italy and Spain, spanning acute and convalescent COVID-19. The cDNA or gDNA used as material had been derived from T cells, B-cell-depleted T cells, or PBMCs.

How the authors handled the data: Estimates of nucleated cell counts were drawn from the amplification of reference gene primers. Sequenced by immunoSEQ multiplex PCR; TCRdb stores in-frame clones only, minus some. The V and J calls and clone size come from that table; D and trimming were worked out from the DNA. This sample has 200,000 to 250,000 clones, with roughly 86% found just once. Looked up from germline, CDR1 is SGHRS and CDR2 is YFSETQ. V was trimmed by 1 base and J by 2 bases, leaving 6 bases between them. This CDR3 has 13 amino acids. The Seattle patients joined while their infection was active and were tracked longitudinally afterward.

The V call is TRBV5-1, the J call TRBJ1-2, with D unclear. Sample: peripheral blood. The source is a woman between 45 and 60 years old with COVID-19, enrolled during active disease. The DNA of the CDR3 is TGCGCCAGCAGCTTGCAACAGAACTATGGCTACACCTTC. Translated, it gives CASSLQQNYGYTF. The variable domain in full, completed from reference TRBV5-1 and TRBJ1-2, reads KAGVTQTPRYLIKTRGQQVTLSCSPISGHRSVSWYQQTPGQGLQFLFEYFSETQRNKGNFPGRFSGRQFSNSRSEMNVSTLELGDSALYLCASSLQQNYGYTFGSGTRLTVV.